One sample yielded the 8 T cell receptor beta chains listed below, sequenced in a study of graft-versus-host responses after intestinal transplantation. The assay was immunoSEQ multiplex PCR, and TCRdb's table has in-frame clones only and misses some. The sample includes about 120,000 clones, approximately 93% of them seen just once. Antigens of these TCRs are unknown. Source: unstimulated CD8+ T cells sorted from spleen or lymph node cells, taken before transplant. Receptors were obtained from a human donor who was the organ donor for an intestinal transplant.

The gene calls are TRBV11-2 and TRBJ2-5, with 12 bases lining up with TRBD2. Germline lookup yields CDR1 SGHAT and CDR2 FQNNGV. There are 19 residues in the CDR3. Trimming took 3 bases from V and 5 from J; bases not matched to a gene: 16. The CDR3 reads CASSFHPWTSGKRRETQYF. The CDR3 nucleotides are TGTGCCAGCAGCTTCCACCCCTGGACTAGCGGGAAAAGGAGGGAGACCCAGTACTTC.

V is TRBV11-2 and J is TRBJ2-3; TRBD2 matches at 10 bases. Per the germline V gene, CDR1 is SGHAT and CDR2 is FQNNGV. The V and J ends lost 5 bases and 2 bases, in that order; junction bases with no gene match: 13. This CDR3 is 18 amino acids long. DNA for the CDR3: TGTGCCAGCAGCGCTCCCGGGACTAGCGCAAGAATCACAGATACGCAGTATTTT. Its protein product is CASSAPGTSARITDTQYF. Combining the CDR3 with reference TRBV11-2 and TRBJ2-3 gives the whole variable domain EAGVAQSPRYKIIEKRQSVAFWCNPISGHATLYWYQQILGQGPKLLIQFQNNGVVDDSQLPKDRFSAERLKGVDSTLKIQPAKLEDSAVYLCASSAPGTSARITDTQYFGPGTRLTVL.

A few counts support this clone. The V call is TRBV6-1, the J call TRBJ1-2; D unresolved. Looked up from germline, CDR1 is MNHNS and CDR2 is SASEGT. The CDR3 has 13 amino acids. Trimming shortened V by 1 base and J by 4 bases, and 7 bases separated the two germline ends. CDR3 sequence: CASSEGGTYGYTF. DNA of the CDR3: TGTGCCAGCAGTGAAGGGGGTACCTATGGCTACACCTTC.

The chain combines TRBV7-8 with TRBJ2-7; D might be TRBD1 or TRBD2, each matching 5 bases. V was pared by 5 bases and J by 7 bases, with 15 bases between. This CDR3 region has 13 residues. Germline values: CDR1 SGHVS, CDR2 FQNEAQ. The CDR3 region is CASSVRDSGEQYF. The CDR3 DNA reads as TGTGCCAGCAGCGTCAGGGATTCGGGGGAGCAGTACTTC.

This chain links TRBV10-3 with TRBJ1-1, with no clear D. This CDR3 is built from 15 residues. With 2 bases removed from V and 0 bases from J, the gap between germline ends came to 10 bases. Germline assignment: CDR1 ENHRY and CDR2 SYGVKD. CDR3 bases: TGTGCCATCAGTGAGACCGATTCCATGAACACTGAAGCTTTCTTT. As protein: CAISETDSMNTEAFF.

The V call is TRBV28, the J call TRBJ2-7, with a possible D match to TRBD2 (5 bases). Germline V gives CDR1 MDHEN, CDR2 SYDVKM. The germline V and J ends were trimmed by 2 bases and 4 bases, with 18 bases remaining between them. The CDR3 contains 16 residues. CDR3 protein: CASSLTRGAFFYEQYF. The CDR3 region has the DNA TGTGCCAGCAGTTTAACTCGGGGTGCGTTTTTTTACGAGCAGTACTTC.

The chain is built from TRBV27 and TRBJ1-2; 10 bases line up with TRBD1. CDR3 size: 16 residues. The V gene end was trimmed by 4 bases and the J gene end by 4 bases; junction bases not matched to a gene: 9. CDR1 MNHEY and CDR2 SMNVEV come from the germline V gene (reference sequence). In DNA form, the CDR3 reads TGTGCCAGCAGTTCCCGGGACAGGGGTTATCGCTATGGCTACACCTTC. This encodes CASSSRDRGYRYGYTF.

The rearrangement uses TRBV29-1 and TRBJ2-7, with 11 bases identical to TRBD2. The germline V gene has CDR1 SQVTM and CDR2 ANQGSEA. The J segment lost 4 bases and the V segment lost 7 bases, leaving 6 bases of the junction unmatched. CDR3 length: 13 amino acids. The CDR3 loop is CSATGTSGYEQYF. In DNA, the CDR3 is TGCAGCGCCACCGGGACTAGCGGATACGAGCAGTACTTC.